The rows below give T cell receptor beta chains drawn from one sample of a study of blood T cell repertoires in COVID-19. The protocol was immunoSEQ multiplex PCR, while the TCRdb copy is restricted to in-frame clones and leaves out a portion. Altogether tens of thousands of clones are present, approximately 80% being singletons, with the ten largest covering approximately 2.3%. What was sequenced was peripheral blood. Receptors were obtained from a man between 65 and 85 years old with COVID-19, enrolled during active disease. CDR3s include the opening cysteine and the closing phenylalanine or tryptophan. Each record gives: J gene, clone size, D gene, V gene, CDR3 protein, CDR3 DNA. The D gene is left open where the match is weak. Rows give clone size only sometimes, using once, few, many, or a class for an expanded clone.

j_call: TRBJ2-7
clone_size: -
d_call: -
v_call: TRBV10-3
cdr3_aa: CAISAGTFSYEQYF
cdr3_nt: TGTGCCATCAGTGCCGGGACTTTCTCCTACGAGCAGTACTTC

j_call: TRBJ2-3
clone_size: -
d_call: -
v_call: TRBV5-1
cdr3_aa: CASKRADTQYF
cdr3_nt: TGCGCCAGCAAGAGAGCAGATACGCAGTATTTT

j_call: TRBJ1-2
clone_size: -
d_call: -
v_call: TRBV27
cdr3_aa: CASSFIDRSYGYTF
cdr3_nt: TGTGCCAGCAGTTTTATCGACAGAAGTTATGGCTACACCTTC

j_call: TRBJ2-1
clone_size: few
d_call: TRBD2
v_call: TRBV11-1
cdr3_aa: CASSPHPLADYNEQFF
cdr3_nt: TGTGCCAGCAGCCCTCATCCACTAGCGGATTACAATGAGCAGTTCTTC

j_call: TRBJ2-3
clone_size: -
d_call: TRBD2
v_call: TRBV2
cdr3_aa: CASRWGTSGDTQYF
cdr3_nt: TGTGCCAGCAGGTGGGGGACTAGCGGAGATACGCAGTATTTT

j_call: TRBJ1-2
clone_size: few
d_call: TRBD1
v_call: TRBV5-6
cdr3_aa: CASSWDRGYGYTF
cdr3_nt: TGTGCCAGCAGCTGGGACAGGGGCTATGGCTACACCTTC

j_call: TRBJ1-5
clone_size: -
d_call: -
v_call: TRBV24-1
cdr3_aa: CATSDSWGHQPQHF
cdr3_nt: TGTGCCACCAGTGATTCGTGGGGCCATCAGCCCCAGCATTTT

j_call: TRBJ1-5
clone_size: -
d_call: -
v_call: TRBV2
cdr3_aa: CASSDTGEWPQHF
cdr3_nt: TGTGCCAGCAGCGACACAGGAGAGTGGCCCCAGCATTTT

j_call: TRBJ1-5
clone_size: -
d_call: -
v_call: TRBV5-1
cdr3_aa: CASSLEGVAGQPQHF
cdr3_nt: TGCGCCAGCAGCTTAGAGGGGGTAGCAGGTCAGCCCCAGCATTTT

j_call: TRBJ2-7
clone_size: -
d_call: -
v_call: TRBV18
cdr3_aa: CASSPQQSNTFYEQYF
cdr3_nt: TGTGCCAGCTCACCACAACAGAGCAACACATTCTACGAGCAGTACTTC

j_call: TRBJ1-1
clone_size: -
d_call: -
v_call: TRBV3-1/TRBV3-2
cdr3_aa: CASSRGPAGGTEAFF
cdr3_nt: TGTGCCAGCAGTCGGGGACCAGCGGGCGGCACTGAAGCTTTCTTT

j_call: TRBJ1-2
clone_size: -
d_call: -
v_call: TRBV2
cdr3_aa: CASSDTRRVYGYTF
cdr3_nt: TGTGCCAGCAGTGATACTCGGAGAGTCTATGGCTACACCTTC

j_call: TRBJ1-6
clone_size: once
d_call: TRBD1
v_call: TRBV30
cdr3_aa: CAWSPPGQDSPLHF
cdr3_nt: TGTGCCTGGAGTCCCCCGGGACAGGATTCACCCCTCCACTTT

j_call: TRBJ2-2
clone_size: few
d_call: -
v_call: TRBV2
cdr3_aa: CASSEQGNTGELFF
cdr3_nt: TGTGCCAGCAGTGAACAGGGTAACACCGGGGAGCTGTTTTTT

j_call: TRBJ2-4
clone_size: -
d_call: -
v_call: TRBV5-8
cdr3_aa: CASSLFSRQYKNIQYF
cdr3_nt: TGTGCCAGCAGCTTGTTTTCCCGTCAGTACAAAAACATTCAGTACTTC

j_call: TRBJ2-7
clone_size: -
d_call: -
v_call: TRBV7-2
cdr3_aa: CASSLGGSPSTYEQYF
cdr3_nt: TGTGCCAGCAGCTTAGGCGGCAGCCCATCGACCTACGAGCAGTACTTC

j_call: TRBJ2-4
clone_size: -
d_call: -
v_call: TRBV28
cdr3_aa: CASSLEGEQYF
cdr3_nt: TGTGCCAGCAGTTTGGAAGGAGAACAGTACTTC

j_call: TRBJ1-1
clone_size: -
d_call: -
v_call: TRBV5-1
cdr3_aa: CASSLVRGTEAFF
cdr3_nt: TGCGCCAGCAGCTTGGTCAGGGGAACTGAAGCTTTCTTT

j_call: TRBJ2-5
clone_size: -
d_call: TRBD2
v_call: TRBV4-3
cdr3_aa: CASSQDLLAGGRVETQYF
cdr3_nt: TGCGCCAGCAGCCAAGATCTTCTGGCGGGAGGGAGGGTAGAGACCCAGTACTTC

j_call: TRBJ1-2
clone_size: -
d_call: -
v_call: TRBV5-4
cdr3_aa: CASSQRTVYGYTF
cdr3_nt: TGTGCCAGCAGCCAACGGACAGTCTATGGCTACACCTTC

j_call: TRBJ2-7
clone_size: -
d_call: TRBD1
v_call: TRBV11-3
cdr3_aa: CASSLHRGSYEQYF
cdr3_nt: TGTGCCAGCAGCTTACACAGGGGATCGTACGAGCAGTACTTC

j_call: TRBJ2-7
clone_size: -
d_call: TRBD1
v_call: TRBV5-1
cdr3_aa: CASSLAGTATYEQYF
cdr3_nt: TGCGCCAGCAGCCTCGCCGGGACAGCAACCTACGAGCAGTACTTC

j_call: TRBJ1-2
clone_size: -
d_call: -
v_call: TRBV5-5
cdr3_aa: CASSYRTAANYGYTF
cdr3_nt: TGTGCCAGCAGCTACCGGACAGCTGCTAACTATGGCTACACCTTC